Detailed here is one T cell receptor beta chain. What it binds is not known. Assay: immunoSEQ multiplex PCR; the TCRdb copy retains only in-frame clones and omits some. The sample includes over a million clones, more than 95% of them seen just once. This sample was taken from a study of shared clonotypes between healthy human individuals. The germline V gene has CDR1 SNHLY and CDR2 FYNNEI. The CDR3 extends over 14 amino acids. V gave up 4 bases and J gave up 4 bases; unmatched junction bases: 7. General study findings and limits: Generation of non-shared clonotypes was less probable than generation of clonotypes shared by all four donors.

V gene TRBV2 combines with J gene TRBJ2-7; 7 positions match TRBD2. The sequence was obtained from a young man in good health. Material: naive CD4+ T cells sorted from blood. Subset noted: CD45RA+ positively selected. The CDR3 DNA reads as TGTGCCAGCAGTGGAGGGAGGGCCGATTACGAGCAGTACTTC. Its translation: CASSGGRADYEQYF.